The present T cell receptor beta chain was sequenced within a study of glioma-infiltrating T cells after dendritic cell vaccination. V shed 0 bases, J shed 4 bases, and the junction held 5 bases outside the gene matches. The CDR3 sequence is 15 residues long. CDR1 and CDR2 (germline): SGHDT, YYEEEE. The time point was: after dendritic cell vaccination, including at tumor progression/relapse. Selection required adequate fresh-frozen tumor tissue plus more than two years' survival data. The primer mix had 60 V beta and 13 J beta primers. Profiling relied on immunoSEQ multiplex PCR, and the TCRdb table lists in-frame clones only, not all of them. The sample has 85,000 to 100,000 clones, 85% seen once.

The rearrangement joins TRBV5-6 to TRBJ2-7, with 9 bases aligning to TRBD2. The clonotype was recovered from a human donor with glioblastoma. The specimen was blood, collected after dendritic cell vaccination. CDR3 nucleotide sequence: TGTGCCAGCAGCTTGGTGGCGGGAGGGCCTTACGAGCAGTACTTC. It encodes CASSLVAGGPYEQYF.